This TCR beta chain was sequenced for a study of blood T cell repertoires in COVID-19. Background on the study: T cells, B-cell-depleted T cells, or PBMCs supplied cDNA or gDNA.

The sample holds one count of this clone. Clones were sequenced by immunoSEQ multiplex PCR, and TCRdb holds only the in-frame ones, with some missing. This table holds approximately 180,000 clones, more than 70% found once. This CDR3 comprises 12 residues. Per germline, CDR1 SQVTM and CDR2 ANQGSEA. V shed 6 bases and J shed 3 bases, with 11 bases lying between them. The chain couples TRBV29-1 to TRBJ1-1; D might be TRBD1 (6 bases). What was sequenced was peripheral blood. The origin of this receptor is a man aged 35 to 55 with active or convalescent COVID-19. The CDR3 sequence is CSVRKGDTEAFF. As DNA, the CDR3 is TGCAGCGTCCGAAAGGGGGACACTGAAGCTTTCTTT.